This T cell receptor (beta chain) was recorded in a study of T cells in Graves' hyperthyroidism and ophthalmopathy. This clonotype has ten or more counts. Using RNA transcripts as the source, TCR beta CDR3 regions were amplified. HTBI primers drove first-round RT-PCR of the TCR CDR3. MiXCR, run by TCRdb on the multiplex PCR reads, gives a single entry per CDR3 protein. The sample lists about 200,000 distinct CDR3 sequences; around 20% were seen once. Trimming shortened V by 8 bases and J by 2 bases, and 13 bases separated the two germline ends. The germline CDR1 and CDR2 sequences are MDHEN and SYDVKM. This CDR3 has 13 amino acids.

The sequencing input was blood. V is TRBV28 and J is TRBJ2-7; a weak D match, TRBD2 (6 bases). The receptor was isolated from a man aged 40-49 years with Graves' hyperthyroidism. CDR3 region: CASLSRRAYEQYF. In DNA form, the CDR3 reads TGTGCCAGCCTGAGCAGGAGGGCCTACGAGCAGTACTTC.